In its sample, the clone carrying this T cell receptor (beta chain) was seen many times. What it binds is not known. The source of the sample is a study of T cell repertoires in cytomegalovirus infection. TCRdb used MiXCR to reprocess the reads, holding one entry per CDR3 protein. In the table there are fewer than 650,000 distinct CDR3 sequences, around 40% of which are singletons. The source is a human donor in good health (CMV status not recorded). Some clones in this sample may be carry-over from other donors' samples. The source material was cultured PBMCs, sampled from culture after CMV antigen stimulation.

DNA of the CDR3: TGTGCCAGCAGCTTAGGGCAGGGGAGGAACATTCAGTACTTC. The encoded protein is CASSLGQGRNIQYF. The chain is built from TRBV7-8 and TRBJ2-4; D could derive from TRBD1 or TRBD2 (6 bases each). The CDR3 has 14 residues. The V end lost 1 base, the J end lost 7 bases, and 11 bases lay between the germline ends. Germline V gene lookup returns CDR1 SGHVS and CDR2 FQNEAQ.